This record covers a single T cell receptor (beta chain). Its antigen is undetermined. The data derive from a study of cytomegalovirus exposure and HLA in healthy donors. Study findings and constraints: Prior analysis indicated that the majority of TCR beta V segments exhibited productivity approximately 87% or approximately 30% of the time. In a later analysis, donors in an Asian-associated ancestry cluster reportedly had fewer N-insertions in productive TCRs than the cohort mean. TCR beta V- and J-gene trimming, according to a later analysis, was linked to a missense DCLRE1C variant.

This CDR3 spans 14 amino acids. CDR1 is MRHNA, CDR2 SNTAGT, per germline. Trimming took 7 bases from V and 4 from J, leaving 15 bases between them. PCR primers comprised 60 Vbeta and 13 Jbeta primers. TCRdb's table, derived via immunoSEQ multiplex PCR, lists solely in-frame clones and lacks some. The sample lists hundreds of thousands of clones, more than 60% occurring once. Although they were nominally healthy when sampled, donors likely had unrecorded immune exposures. This TCR derives from a man between 40 and 49 years old in good health and CMV-seronegative. The rearrangement links TRBV6-4 to TRBJ2-3, with D possibly being TRBD1 (6 bases). The material sequenced was PBMCs. The CDR3, as DNA: TGTGCCAGCACCCAGGACAGTGCGGCAGATACGCAGTATTTT. Translated: CASTQDSAADTQYF.